Shown below are 25 T cell receptor beta chains from a single sample sequenced in a study of blood T cell repertoires in COVID-19. Clones were read by immunoSEQ multiplex PCR, and TCRdb kept only the in-frame ones, dropping some. The sample lists roughly 260,000 clones, around nine tenths occurring once. Sequenced sample: peripheral blood. These receptors were collected from a man aged 40-49 years who had recovered from COVID-19.

The genes are TRBV10-3 and TRBJ1-2; D gene unclear. The CDR3 has 15 residues. V was clipped by 0 bases and J by 7 bases, with 15 bases between them. The germline V gene has CDR1 ENHRY and CDR2 SYGVKD. CDR3 loop: CAISESKSLGVGYTF. In nucleotides, the CDR3 is TGTGCCATCAGTGAGTCGAAATCACTCGGGGTTGGCTACACCTTC.

This clone was picked up a small number of times. The rearrangement uses TRBV18 and TRBJ2-7, with TRBD1 matching over 7 bases. Per germline, CDR1 KGHSH and CDR2 LQKENI. V was pared by 5 bases and J by 3 bases, with 16 bases of the junction left unmatched. This CDR3 is 17 amino acids long. CDR3 amino acids: CASSALTLGQTFYEQYF. Written as DNA, the CDR3 is TGTGCCAGCTCAGCTCTAACGCTGGGACAGACCTTCTACGAGCAGTACTTC.

The chain joins TRBV27 to TRBJ1-6; perhaps TRBD1 as D (6 bases). Germline values: CDR1 MNHEY, CDR2 SMNVEV (reference sequence). This CDR3 has 17 residues. Trimming removed 6 bases at V and 7 bases at J, with 22 bases between. The CDR3 region is CASSSNKGGFGNSPLHF. Written as DNA, the CDR3 is TGTGCCAGCAGCTCTAACAAGGGGGGGTTTGGCAATTCACCCCTCCACTTT.

V and J are TRBV10-3 and TRBJ2-7, with 12 bases aligning to TRBD2. The CDR3 loop spans 15 amino acids. The germline V gene has CDR1 ENHRY and CDR2 SYGVKD. J gave up 5 bases and V 0 bases, and 2 bases lay outside the gene matches. The chain's CDR3 is CAISESTSGGHEQYF. The CDR3 DNA is TGTGCCATCAGTGAGTCGACTAGCGGGGGACACGAGCAGTACTTC.

The count of this clone is one. The chain combines TRBV5-4 with TRBJ1-1; D might be TRBD1 (5 bases). This CDR3 is built from 14 residues. The V and J ends lost 4 bases and 2 bases respectively, with 12 bases between them. Germline lookup yields CDR1 SGHNT and CDR2 YYREEE (reference sequence). The CDR3 sequence is CASSRGGSNTEAFF. The CDR3 coding sequence is TGTGCCAGCAGCCGGGGGGGATCTAACACTGAAGCTTTCTTT.

V and J are TRBV18 and TRBJ2-3; 9 positions agree with TRBD2. V lost 0 bases and J lost 3; bases outside the gene matches: 1. This CDR3 has 15 residues. Per the germline V gene, CDR1 is KGHSH and CDR2 is LQKENI. CDR3 DNA: TGTGCCAGCTCACCACCTAGCGGGAGAACAGATACGCAGTATTTT. Its protein product is CASSPPSGRTDTQYF.

This clone is a singleton in its sample. The chain is built from TRBV20-1 and TRBJ2-7; D is unclear. The V end lost 0 bases, the J end lost 5 bases, and 5 bases lay between the germline ends. Germline values: CDR1 DFQATT, CDR2 SNEGSKA (reference sequence). This CDR3 has 11 amino acids. The CDR3 DNA reads as TGCAGTGCTAGAGATTTCGACGAGCAGTACTTC. Residues: CSARDFDEQYF.

The gene calls are TRBV5-1 and TRBJ1-1, with TRBD1 matching over 8 bases. This CDR3 region has 14 residues. Germline-derived CDR1 and CDR2 are SGHRS and YFSETQ. The V segment lost 3 bases and the J segment 4 bases; nucleotides outside the gene matches: 5. The chain's CDR3 is CASSWGDRSTEAFF. The CDR3 DNA follows: TGCGCCAGCAGCTGGGGGGACAGGAGCACTGAAGCTTTCTTT.

This clone was recorded only once. This sequence joins TRBV3-1 (or the pseudogene TRBV3-2) and TRBJ2-1, with 11 nucleotides matching TRBD2. This CDR3 contains 16 residues. The germline CDR1 and CDR2 sequences are LGHDT and YNNKEL (reference sequence). V shed 4 bases and J 7 bases; nucleotides not matched to a gene: 9. In nucleotides, the CDR3 is TGTGCCAGCAGCCCCCTAGCGGGGGGCCGCTCGAATGAGCAGTTCTTC. Protein product: CASSPLAGGRSNEQFF.

This chain uses TRBV9 with TRBJ2-7; 10 bases match TRBD1. V trimming: 1 base; J trimming: 6 bases; junction bases outside the gene matches: 4. The V gene's germline CDR1 is SGDLS and CDR2 YYNGEE. This CDR3 has 14 amino acids. The CDR3 protein is CASSVTGQGREQYF. In DNA, the CDR3 is TGTGCCAGCAGCGTAACGGGACAGGGGCGCGAGCAGTACTTC.

The gene calls are TRBV5-1 and TRBJ1-2; no firm D call. CDR1 and CDR2 (germline): SGHRS, YFSETQ. The CDR3 loop spans 12 amino acids. V was shortened by 3 bases and J by 3 bases, with 6 bases between the two germline ends. CDR3 DNA sequence: TGCGCCAGCAGCTCAGCGGACTATGGCTACACCTTC. Encoded protein: CASSSADYGYTF.

V is TRBV6-5 and J is TRBJ2-5, with 7 bases fitting TRBD1. Germline V gives CDR1 MNHEY, CDR2 SVGAGI. Trimming cost V 8 bases and J 5 bases; bases outside gene matches: 11. The CDR3 totals 14 residues. DNA for the CDR3: TGTGCCAGCCTAACTATTAAAGGGGGCGAGACCCAGTACTTC. It specifies CASLTIKGGETQYF.

The table lists this clone with a count of one. The CDR3 loop reads CASSLVGTGGVYEQYF. CDR3 DNA sequence: TGCGCCAGCAGCTTGGTTGGGACAGGGGGGGTTTACGAGCAGTACTTC. The chain uses TRBV5-1 and TRBJ2-7; TRBD1 matches at 11 bases. The germline V gene encodes CDR1 SGHRS and CDR2 YFSETQ. The CDR3 has 16 residues. With 0 bases clipped from V and 4 bases from J, the junction kept 6 bases outside the gene matches.

J is TRBJ2-5 and V is TRBV2, with unresolved D. The CDR3 is 14 amino acids. V lost 4 bases to trimming and J lost 7 bases, with 16 bases between them. Germline CDR1 SNHLY, CDR2 FYNNEI. CDR3 bases: TGTGCCAGCAGTGTGGCTCCGCCCCCGGGGACCCAGTACTTC. It translates to CASSVAPPPGTQYF.

The V gene is TRBV6-1, the J gene TRBJ1-1; no firm D call. Germline CDR1 MNHNS, CDR2 SASEGT. The CDR3 sequence is 13 residues long. V lost 1 base, J lost 2 bases, and 5 bases lay in between. As DNA, the CDR3 is TGTGCCAGCAGTGAAGTACACAACACTGAAGCTTTCTTT. This codes for CASSEVHNTEAFF.

This clone occurred once. This chain connects TRBV6-5 to TRBJ2-1; 7 bases are a match to TRBD2. The germline V gene has CDR1 MNHEY and CDR2 SVGAGI. This CDR3 is built from 14 residues. The V segment lost 2 bases and the J segment 7 bases; nucleotides outside the gene matches: 5. CDR3 protein: CASSYGGGTNEQFF. As DNA, the CDR3 is TGTGCCAGCAGTTACGGGGGGGGTACGAATGAGCAGTTCTTC.

The chain joins TRBV18 to TRBJ2-1, with 14 bases matching TRBD2. V lost 2 bases, J lost 10 bases, and 4 bases stayed unmatched. Germline V lookup: CDR1 KGHSH, CDR2 LQKENI. The CDR3 extends over 15 amino acids. DNA for the CDR3: TGTGCCAGCTCACCAGGGGGACTAGCGGGAGAGGAGCAGTTCTTC. As protein: CASSPGGLAGEEQFF.

This chain uses TRBV6-2 or TRBV6-3 with TRBJ2-3, with TRBD2 matching over 7 bases. With V trimmed by 4 bases and J by 0 bases, 4 bases remained unmatched. Looked up from germline, CDR1 is MNHEY and CDR2 is SVGEGT. The CDR3 sequence is 15 residues long. In DNA, the CDR3 is TGTGCCAGCAGTTCCCTAGCGGAAAGCACAGATACGCAGTATTTT. Amino acid sequence: CASSSLAESTDTQYF.

The J gene is TRBJ1-2, the V gene TRBV4-1; 9 positions agree with TRBD1. The CDR3 has 15 amino acids. Trimming removed 6 bases from V and 7 bases from J; junction bases left unmatched: 12. Germline CDR1 and CDR2: MGHRA and YSYEKL. This CDR3 reads CASRYPGQGRGGYTF. The CDR3, as DNA: TGCGCCAGCAGGTACCCGGGACAGGGTAGAGGTGGCTACACCTTC.

V is TRBV27 and J is TRBJ1-1; D remains ambiguous. Trimming took off 3 bases at V and 4 bases at J, with 12 bases between the two ends. This CDR3 is 14 amino acids long. Germline lookup yields CDR1 MNHEY and CDR2 SMNVEV (reference sequence). The CDR3 sequence: CASSLGRGFTEAFF. As DNA, the CDR3 is TGTGCCAGCAGTTTGGGTAGAGGGTTCACTGAAGCTTTCTTT.

The chain uses TRBV3-1 (or the pseudogene TRBV3-2) and TRBJ2-7, with D tentatively TRBD2 (5 bases). The CDR3 is 13 amino acids. Trimming cost V 3 bases and J 2 bases, with 8 bases left between them. The V gene's germline CDR1 is LGHDT and CDR2 YNNKEL (reference sequence). DNA for the CDR3: TGTGCCAGCAGCCACACCGGGGCCTACGAGCAGTACTTC. Its protein product is CASSHTGAYEQYF.

This clone was detected only once. The rearrangement uses TRBV18 and TRBJ1-6, with D maybe TRBD1 (5 bases). Looked up from germline, CDR1 is KGHSH and CDR2 is LQKENI. The CDR3 has 16 amino acids. The V end lost 2 bases, the J end lost 1 base, and 9 bases lay between the germline ends. CDR3 in DNA: TGTGCCAGCTCACCATTAGGGGTTTCCTATAATTCACCCCTCCACTTT. Its protein is CASSPLGVSYNSPLHF. The full variable domain, rest sourced from reference TRBV18 and TRBJ1-6, is NAGVMQNPRHLVRRRGQEARLRCSPMKGHSHVYWYRQLPEEGLKFMVYLQKENIIDESGMPKERFSAEFPKEGPSILRIQQVVRGDSAAYFCASSPLGVSYNSPLHFGNGTRLTVT.

V and J are TRBV5-6 and TRBJ2-3; possibly TRBD2 for D (5 bases). The germline V and J ends were trimmed by 3 bases and 4 bases, with 12 bases remaining between them. Germline V gene lookup returns CDR1 SGHDT and CDR2 YYEEEE. The CDR3 spans 14 residues. As DNA, the CDR3 is TGTGCCAGCAGCTGGAGGCTTCTTCCAGATACGCAGTATTTT. Translation gives CASSWRLLPDTQYF. The full variable domain, in which reference TRBV5-6 and TRBJ2-3 provide the parts outside the CDR3, is DAGVTQSPTHLIKTRGQQVTLRCSPKSGHDTVSWYQQALGQGPQFIFQYYEEEERQRGNFPDRFSGHQFPNYSSELNVNALLLGDSALYLCASSWRLLPDTQYFGPGTRLTVL.

V usage is TRBV6-2 or TRBV6-3 and J usage is TRBJ1-5, with D possibly matching TRBD1 (5 bases). The germline V and J ends were trimmed by 5 bases and 4 bases, with 15 bases remaining between them. CDR1 MNHEY and CDR2 SVGEGT come from the germline V gene. CDR3 size: 15 residues. The CDR3 region is CASSSGTMGNQPQHF. In nucleotides, the CDR3 is TGTGCCAGCAGTAGCGGGACTATGGGGAATCAGCCCCAGCATTTT.

This clone came up a few times. The rearrangement joins TRBV29-1 to TRBJ1-2; D may be TRBD1 (5 bases). The CDR3 covers 11 residues. Germline V CDR1 and CDR2: SQVTM, ANQGSEA. The V end was cut by 3 bases, the J end by 8 bases, with 10 bases between. This CDR3 reads CSVERQRGYTF. The CDR3 DNA is TGCAGCGTTGAGAGACAGCGAGGCTACACCTTC.